This TCR beta chain appears in the sequencing data of a study of cytomegalovirus exposure and HLA in healthy donors. CDR3 size: 14 residues. V was pared by 5 bases and J by 3 bases, with 3 bases of the junction left unmatched. Germline V gene lookup returns CDR1 SGHTA and CDR2 FQGNSA. Researchers ran the PCR with 60 Vbeta and 13 Jbeta primers. Profiled with immunoSEQ multiplex PCR; TCRdb holds only in-frame clones, not every one. The sample has around 49,000 clones; less than 85% are singletons. The specimen sequenced was PBMCs. This clonotype originated in a young man in good health and CMV-seropositive. The rearrangement links TRBV7-2 to TRBJ2-3, with 9 bases identical to TRBD2. CDR3 protein: CASSPGLATDTQYF. As DNA, the CDR3 is TGTGCCAGCAGCCCCGGACTAGCGACAGATACGCAGTATTTT.